Shown below are 5 T cell receptor beta chains from a single sample sequenced in a study of blood T cell repertoires in COVID-19. Method: immunoSEQ multiplex PCR; TCRdb's copy keeps in-frame clones and lacks some. The sample contains 200,000 to 250,000 clones, 75% to 90% of which appear only once. The sequencing sample was made of peripheral blood. Receptor source: a man aged 25-40 years who had recovered from COVID-19.

The chain joins TRBV9 to TRBJ1-1; D unclear. CDR3 length: 16 amino acids. Germline V gene lookup returns CDR1 SGDLS and CDR2 YYNGEE. Trimming removed 4 bases at V and 7 bases at J, with 23 bases between. CDR3 in amino acids: CASSPLPYILLLEAFF. CDR3 nucleotides: TGTGCCAGCAGCCCCCTCCCATACATCCTCCTTCTTGAAGCTTTCTTT. The whole variable domain, remainder taken from reference TRBV9 and TRBJ1-1, is DSGVTQTPKHLITATGQRVTLRCSPRSGDLSVYWYQQSLDQGLQFLIQYYNGEERAKGNILERFSAQQFPDLHSELNLSSLELGDSALYFCASSPLPYILLLEAFFGQGTRLTVV.

This chain connects TRBV19 to TRBJ1-4; tentative D call: TRBD1 (5 bases). The CDR3 runs 14 residues. Looked up from germline, CDR1 is LNHDA and CDR2 is SQIVND (reference sequence). V was cut by 3 bases and J by 7 bases, with 12 bases left in between. Here the CDR3 DNA reads TGTGCCAGTAGTATCGGGCAGGGATCTGAAAAACTGTTTTTT. Translated, it gives CASSIGQGSEKLFF.

The rearrangement uses TRBV10-3 and TRBJ2-3; D unclear. V was cut by 0 bases and J by 3 bases, with 10 bases left in between. Looked up from germline, CDR1 is ENHRY and CDR2 is SYGVKD. CDR3 length: 15 amino acids. CDR3 nucleotides: TGTGCCATCAGTGAGTCGAGCGACCATACAGATACGCAGTATTTT. Protein sequence: CAISESSDHTDTQYF.

CDR3 sequence (DNA): TGTGCCGGGACAACCCGCGGCACCATATATTTT. Its protein is CAGTTRGTIYF. V usage is TRBV19 and J usage is TRBJ1-3, with a possible D match to TRBD1 (6 bases). This CDR3 has 11 residues. Germline CDR1 and CDR2: LNHDA and SQIVND (reference sequence). Trimming cost V 11 bases and J 9 bases, with 14 bases left between them.

This chain joins TRBV10-2 and TRBJ1-3, with 7 bases identical to TRBD1. With 4 bases clipped from V and 3 bases from J, the junction kept 0 bases outside the gene matches. Germline CDR1 and CDR2: WSHSY and SAAADI. This CDR3 comprises 13 residues. The DNA of the CDR3 is TGCGCCAGCAGTGGGGACAGTGGAAACACCATATATTTT. Translation: CASSGDSGNTIYF.